The 9 T cell receptor beta chains below were found in one sample sequenced in a study of PD-L1 blockade in urothelial cancer. Generated by immunoSEQ multiplex PCR, the TCRdb table keeps only in-frame clones and is missing some. This sample yields around 20,000 clones, of which around 90% are seen a single time; approximately 3.7% belongs to the top ten. Sequences were derived from PBMCs, sampled around atezolizumab (anti-PD-L1) treatment. The origin of the receptors is a man aged 45-60 years with urothelial cancer.

This clone was observed a single time. This chain connects TRBV5-6 to TRBJ1-1; D is ambiguous. This CDR3 contains 17 residues. Germline values: CDR1 SGHDT, CDR2 YYEEEE. V dropped 4 bases and J dropped 0 bases, with 19 bases sitting between them. The CDR3 nucleotides read TGTGCCAGCAGCGTTAACTTGGGCACAAACATGAACACTGAAGCTTTCTTT. Its translation is CASSVNLGTNMNTEAFF.

The chain recombines TRBV28 with TRBJ1-5, with D unresolved. Germline V gives CDR1 MDHEN, CDR2 SYDVKM. This CDR3 contains 15 residues. The V and J ends lost 2 bases and 0 bases respectively, with 8 bases between them. CDR3 coding DNA: TGTGCCAGCAGTTTAAGACTACTTAGCAATCAGCCCCAGCATTTT. As protein: CASSLRLLSNQPQHF.

This chain joins TRBV10-3 and TRBJ2-7; 7 bases fit TRBD2. Per germline, CDR1 ENHRY and CDR2 SYGVKD. CDR3 length equals 14 residues. V shed 3 bases and J 2 bases; nucleotides not matched to a gene: 4. The CDR3 DNA reads TGTGCCATCAGTGACCCAGGGACTACCTACGAGCAGTACTTC. Translated, it gives CAISDPGTTYEQYF.

This chain uses TRBV2 with TRBJ2-7; TRBD2 aligns across 11 bases. This CDR3 has 17 amino acids. Unmatched junction bases numbered 16, after V lost 7 bases and J lost 5 bases. Germline V gene data show CDR1 as SNHLY and CDR2 as FYNNEI. The CDR3 bases are TGTGCCAGCACTCCAGTCCCCTCTAGCGGGAGGAAGGACGAGCAGTACTTC. Translation gives CASTPVPSSGRKDEQYF.

This clone appeared a few times. The CDR3 DNA sequence: TGTGCCAGCCGTTCCGGGACACCGAACACCGGGGAGCTGTTTTTT. Its translation is CASRSGTPNTGELFF. The chain links TRBV2 to TRBJ2-2; weak D call: TRBD1 (6 bases). This CDR3 has 15 amino acids. Trimming shortened V by 8 bases and J by 0 bases, and 13 bases separated the two germline ends. From germline, CDR1 is SNHLY and CDR2 FYNNEI.

The rearrangement uses TRBV7-3 and TRBJ2-2; TRBD1 is a possible D gene (6 bases). The germline V and J ends were trimmed by 5 bases and 2 bases, with 21 bases remaining between them. The CDR3 spans 18 residues. From germline, CDR1 is SGHTA and CDR2 FQGTGA. CDR3 amino acids: CASSPEGWGLDNTGELFF. CDR3 DNA sequence: TGTGCCAGCAGCCCCGAAGGATGGGGGCTTGATAACACCGGGGAGCTGTTTTTT.

The V and J genes are TRBV4-3 and TRBJ2-1; D gene unclear. The CDR3 length is 12 residues. V dropped 10 bases and J dropped 0 bases, with 7 bases sitting between them. Germline V gene sequence: CDR1 LGHNA, CDR2 YSLEER. The DNA of the CDR3 is TGCGCCATTCTTAGCTCCTACAATGAGCAGTTCTTC. Translated: CAILSSYNEQFF.

This sequence joins TRBV18 and TRBJ2-1; 8 nucleotides line up with TRBD1. The trim removed 4 bases at V and 12 bases at J, leaving 8 bases unmatched. CDR1 is KGHSH, CDR2 LQKENI, per germline. The CDR3 contains 13 residues. The CDR3, as DNA: TGTGCCAGCTCACGCGGACAGGGTGAGTTGCAGTTCTTC. Amino acids: CASSRGQGELQFF.

The chain couples TRBV5-1 to TRBJ2-5; 11 bases align to TRBD1. With V trimmed by 0 bases and J by 4 bases, 8 bases remained unmatched. The CDR3 extends over 17 amino acids. Germline V CDR1 and CDR2: SGHRS, YFSETQ. The CDR3 here is CASSLEARDRGRETQYF. The DNA of the CDR3 is TGCGCCAGCAGCTTGGAAGCGAGGGACAGGGGGAGAGAGACCCAGTACTTC. Looking up the rest from reference TRBV5-1 and TRBJ2-5 gives the full variable domain: KAGVTQTPRYLIKTRGQQVTLSCSPISGHRSVSWYQQTPGQGLQFLFEYFSETQRNKGNFPGRFSGRQFSNSRSEMNVSTLELGDSALYLCASSLEARDRGRETQYFGPGTRLLVL.